The source of this T cell receptor beta chain is a study of Graves' ophthalmopathy and Graves' hyperthyroidism. Patients were left out if they had other autoimmune diseases, uncontrolled infections, pregnancy or lactation. This clonotype was observed many times. Antigen: not known. J lost 6 bases, V lost 7 bases, and 9 bases had no gene match. The CDR3 has 13 residues. Study-wide results and caveats: It was with approximately 69% sensitivity and just under 75% specificity that the model predicted ophthalmopathy progression. In blood appeared most of the expanded thyroid clonotypes whose frequency exceeded 0.001.

Beta-chain TCR CDR3 regions were amplified from RNA transcripts. RT-PCR was first run with HTBI primers, then multiplex PCR in a second round. TCRdb re-analysed the multiplex PCR reads in MiXCR, keeping a single row per CDR3 protein. Of 650,000 to 800,000 distinct CDR3 sequences in the sample, roughly 39% are singletons; the top ten hold 3% to 4%. The sample was peripheral blood. The V and J genes are TRBV12-3 or TRBV12-4 and TRBJ2-7, with 7 bases matching TRBD2. This TCR came from an adult man with Graves' ophthalmopathy. CDR3 DNA sequence: TGTGCCAGCACTCTGGGGGGGAACAGCGAGCAGTACTTC. Its translation: CASTLGGNSEQYF.